Listed below are T cell receptor beta chains from one sample, sequenced in a study of blood T cell repertoires in COVID-19. Generated by immunoSEQ multiplex PCR, the TCRdb table keeps only in-frame clones and is missing some. The sample records a few hundred thousand clones, just under 90% being singletons. The sample was PBMCs or T cells enriched from blood (not recorded which). Receptors were obtained from a woman aged 30 to 39 who had recovered from COVID-19. The CDR3 runs from the conserved cysteine through the conserved F or W. D genes are given only for firm matches. Some rows mark clone size as missing; the rest say once, few, many or name a class of expanded clone.

D gene,clone size,J gene,V gene,CDR3 DNA,CDR3 protein
.,.,TRBJ2-7,TRBV20-1,TGCAGTGCCCGGACTTACGAGCAGTACTTC,CSARTYEQYF
TRBD1,.,TRBJ1-1,TRBV11-2,TGTGCCAGCAGCTTCCCCTCGGGGGACAGAGCAGCTTTCTTT,CASSFPSGDRAAFF
TRBD1,once,TRBJ1-3,TRBV6-5,TGTGCCAGCAGTTACTCCGGACAGGGAGGAAACACCATATATTTT,CASSYSGQGGNTIYF
TRBD1,once,TRBJ2-1,TRBV28,TGTGCCAGCAGTTTATTACCGACAGGGGGCTCCTACAATGAGCAGTTCTTC,CASSLLPTGGSYNEQFF
.,.,TRBJ2-1,TRBV19,TGTGCCAGTAGTATAAGGGGACGGGGGGCTGACAATGAGCAGTTCTTC,CASSIRGRGADNEQFF
.,.,TRBJ2-7,TRBV6-2/TRBV6-3,TGTGCCAGCAGTTACTCGAGGGGGAGCTCCTACGAGCAGTACTTC,CASSYSRGSSYEQYF
TRBD1,once,TRBJ2-2,TRBV25-1,TGTGCCAGCAGTGGATGGGACAGGGAATACGGGGAGCTGTTTTTT,CASSGWDREYGELFF
TRBD1,.,TRBJ2-1,TRBV19,TGTGCCAGTAGTGCGGGACAGGGGTATGAGCAGTTCTTC,CASSAGQGYEQFF
.,.,TRBJ1-6,TRBV28,TGTGCCAGCACCTTCACCGGGGTCATAGGGTCACCCCTCCACTTT,CASTFTGVIGSPLHF
.,.,TRBJ1-5,TRBV28,TGTGCCAGCACAGGTATCGGGACACCTTACAATCAGCCCCAGCATTTT,CASTGIGTPYNQPQHF
.,once,TRBJ1-4,TRBV5-6,TGTGCCAGCAGCTTTATGCAGGGTGGTGAAAAACTGTTTTTT,CASSFMQGGEKLFF
TRBD2,.,TRBJ2-7,TRBV14,TGTGCCAGCAGCGTTAGCGGGGGAAGCTCCTACGAGCAGTACTTC,CASSVSGGSSYEQYF
TRBD2,few,TRBJ2-7,TRBV6-2/TRBV6-3,TGTGCCAGCAGCTCTGTAGCGGGAGAGGCGCAGTACTTC,CASSSVAGEAQYF
TRBD2,once,TRBJ2-7,TRBV7-2,TGTGCCAGCAGCTTGCGGACTAGCGGGGGCTCCTACGAGCAGTACTTC,CASSLRTSGGSYEQYF
.,.,TRBJ2-1,TRBV6-5,TGTGCCAGCACCGCTGGCGGCGTAGGAGAGCAGTTCTTC,CASTAGGVGEQFF